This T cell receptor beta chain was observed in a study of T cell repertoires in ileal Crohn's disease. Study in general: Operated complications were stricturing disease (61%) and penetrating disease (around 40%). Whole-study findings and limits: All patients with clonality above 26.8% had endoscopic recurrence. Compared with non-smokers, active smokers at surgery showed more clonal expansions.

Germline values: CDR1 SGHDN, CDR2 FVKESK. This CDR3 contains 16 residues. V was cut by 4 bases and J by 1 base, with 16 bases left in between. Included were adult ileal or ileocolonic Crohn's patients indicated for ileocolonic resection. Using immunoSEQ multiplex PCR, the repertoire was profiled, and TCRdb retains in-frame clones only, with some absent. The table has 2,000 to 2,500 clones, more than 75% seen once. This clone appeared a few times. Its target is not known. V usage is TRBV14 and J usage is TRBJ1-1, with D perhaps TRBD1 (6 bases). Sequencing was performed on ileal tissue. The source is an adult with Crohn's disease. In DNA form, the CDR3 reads TGTGCCAGCAGCCCGCCCGGGACAAGGGAGAACACTGAAGCTTTCTTT. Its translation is CASSPPGTRENTEAFF.